These 4 T cell receptor beta chains share one sample of origin, sequenced in a study of cytomegalovirus exposure and HLA in healthy donors. PCR used 60 Vbeta primers and 13 Jbeta primers. Clones were sequenced by immunoSEQ multiplex PCR, and TCRdb holds only the in-frame ones, with some missing. The sample holds more than 100,000 clones, 64% seen once. The sample was PBMCs. The receptors originated from a woman in her thirties or forties in good health and CMV-seronegative.

This clone was recorded only once. V and J are TRBV28 and TRBJ2-3, with 7 bases aligning to TRBD2. The CDR3 totals 15 residues. Per germline, CDR1 MDHEN and CDR2 SYDVKM. With 1 base clipped from V and 5 bases from J, the junction kept 6 bases outside the gene matches. For the CDR3, the DNA is TGTGCCAGCAGTTTATCGGGAGGACCACAAGATACGCAGTATTTT. It codes for CASSLSGGPQDTQYF.

This clone was picked up a small number of times. The chain combines TRBV6-5 with TRBJ2-7; maybe TRBD2 (5 bases). Germline assignment: CDR1 MNHEY and CDR2 SVGAGI. The CDR3 has 14 residues. V dropped 5 bases and J dropped 0 bases, with 11 bases sitting between them. The CDR3 sequence is CASSISAFSYEQYF. For the CDR3, the DNA is TGTGCCAGCAGTATTAGCGCGTTCTCCTACGAGCAGTACTTC.

This clone occurred a few times. V and J are TRBV19 and TRBJ2-1, with D possibly TRBD2 on 6 matching bases. Germline assignment: CDR1 LNHDA and CDR2 SQIVND (reference sequence). CDR3 size: 15 residues. Trimming pared 2 bases from V and 2 bases from J, leaving 10 bases between. The CDR3 bases are TGTGCCAGTAGTATATGGGACTCAACCTACAATGAGCAGTTCTTC. Protein sequence: CASSIWDSTYNEQFF.

The chain uses TRBV9 and TRBJ2-7; 8 nucleotides agree with TRBD1. Per germline, CDR1 SGDLS and CDR2 YYNGEE. The CDR3 spans 16 residues. Losses at the gene ends were 0 bases for V and 1 base for J; bases not matched to a gene: 6. CDR3 residues: CASSVGARGHSYEQYF. The DNA of the CDR3 is TGTGCCAGCAGCGTAGGGGCCAGGGGGCATTCCTACGAGCAGTACTTC.